This is a list of T cell receptor beta chains from one sample in a study of shared clonotypes between healthy human individuals. The data were produced by immunoSEQ multiplex PCR, yet TCRdb's version contains in-frame clones alone and is incomplete. The sample lists around 350,000 clones, 73% occurring once. Specimen: memory CD4+ T cells sorted from blood. The receptors here all came from a young man in good health. Each CDR3 is given with its conserved first and last residue. A D gene is named only where the DNA matches it firmly. A row's size may be missing; if present it is once, few, many or a size class.

cdr3_aa cdr3_nt clone_size j_call v_call d_call
CSVQQGWNTEAFF TGCAGCGTTCAACAGGGGTGGAACACTGAAGCTTTCTTT few TRBJ1-1 TRBV29-1 TRBD1
CASSYSGINQPQHF TGTGCCAGCAGTTACTCCGGGATCAATCAGCCCCAGCATTTT few TRBJ1-5 TRBV6-6 NA
CASSGRTGRETQYF TGTGCCAGCAGTGGGAGGACAGGCAGGGAGACCCAGTACTTC NA TRBJ2-5 TRBV2 TRBD1
CASSPRGDNGELFF TGTGCCAGCAGCCCAAGGGGGGATAACGGGGAGCTGTTTTTT NA TRBJ2-2 TRBV9 NA
CAISGGQGDSGANVLTF TGTGCCATCAGTGGTGGACAGGGAGACTCTGGGGCCAACGTCCTGACTTTC NA TRBJ2-6 TRBV10-3 TRBD1
CASTQDRGNGYTF TGTGCCAGCACCCAAGACAGGGGCAATGGCTACACCTTC NA TRBJ1-2 TRBV9 TRBD1
CASSIGTGEETQYF TGCGCCAGCAGCATAGGGACAGGTGAAGAGACCCAGTACTTC NA TRBJ2-5 TRBV5-1 TRBD1
CASSIVAETYNEQFF TGTGCCAGCAGCATAGTAGCGGAAACCTACAATGAGCAGTTCTTC NA TRBJ2-1 TRBV7-2 NA
CASSLEAEYEQYF TGTGCCAGCAGCTTAGAAGCGGAGTACGAGCAGTACTTC many TRBJ2-7 TRBV7-2 NA
CASSEGLAVHNEQFF TGTGCCAGCAGTGAAGGACTAGCGGTACACAATGAGCAGTTCTTC NA TRBJ2-1 TRBV6-1 TRBD2
CASTREWEAFF TGTGCCAGCACCCGAGAATGGGAAGCTTTCTTT once TRBJ1-1 TRBV7-9 NA
CASSRERSGPYNEQFF TGCGCCAGCAGCCGAGAGAGGAGCGGGCCCTACAATGAGCAGTTCTTC many TRBJ2-1 TRBV4-3 NA
CASSVRDRGLSTGELFF TGTGCCAGCAGTGTCCGGGACAGGGGTTTGAGCACCGGGGAGCTGTTTTTT NA TRBJ2-2 TRBV6-1 TRBD1
CASSPRAGAVDTQYF TGTGCCAGCAGCCCTAGAGCGGGAGCGGTAGATACGCAGTATTTT NA TRBJ2-3 TRBV7-2 TRBD2
CASSPRTGFTYEQYF TGTGCCAGCTCACCCCGGACAGGGTTCACCTACGAGCAGTACTTC NA TRBJ2-7 TRBV18 TRBD1
CATSRETSGRAYNEQFF TGTGCCACCAGCAGAGAAACTAGCGGGAGGGCCTACAATGAGCAGTTCTTC NA TRBJ2-1 TRBV15 TRBD2
CAIRPRADTQYF TGTGCCATCCGCCCGAGGGCCGATACGCAGTATTTT few TRBJ2-3 TRBV7-2 NA
CASSLDRRHNSPLHF TGTGCCAGCAGCTTGGACAGACGCCATAATTCACCCCTCCACTTT NA TRBJ1-6 TRBV5-4 NA
CASSGGAGPSGANVLTF TGTGCCAGCAGCGGGGGGGCTGGACCCTCTGGGGCCAACGTCCTGACTTTC NA TRBJ2-6 TRBV5-5 NA
CAISETLEQFF TGTGCCATCAGTGAGACCCTGGAGCAGTTCTTC NA TRBJ2-1 TRBV10-3 NA
CASSARTSGRNEQYF TGTGCCAGCAGCGCCCGCACTAGCGGGAGGAATGAGCAGTACTTC NA TRBJ2-7 TRBV6-6 TRBD2
CASSKGGQGNQPQHF TGTGCCAGCAGCAAAGGTGGACAGGGCAATCAGCCCCAGCATTTT NA TRBJ1-5 TRBV21-1 NA
CASSSGRLMNTEAFF TGTGCCAGCAGCTCGGGACGGCTGATGAACACTGAAGCTTTCTTT few TRBJ1-1 TRBV7-2 NA
CASSFQRRFSDTQYF TGTGCCAGCAGTTTCCAACGACGATTTTCGGATACGCAGTATTTT NA TRBJ2-3 TRBV27 NA
CASSESDRFHEQFF TGTGCCAGCAGTGAATCGGACAGGTTTCATGAGCAGTTCTTC few TRBJ2-1 TRBV6-1 TRBD1
CASSLWGPAGKSTDTQYF TGTGCCAGCAGTTTATGGGGTCCAGCGGGGAAGAGCACAGATACGCAGTATTTT NA TRBJ2-3 TRBV28 TRBD2
CASSQLSLRPGNQPQHF TGTGCCAGCAGCCAACTCTCACTCAGGCCGGGCAATCAGCCCCAGCATTTT once TRBJ1-5 TRBV28 NA
CASSPGGPQYF TGTGCCAGCAGCCCAGGGGGACCCCAGTACTTC NA TRBJ2-7 TRBV7-9 TRBD1
CASSSGTRGNQPQHF TGTGCCAGCAGTTCAGGGACACGCGGCAATCAGCCCCAGCATTTT once TRBJ1-5 TRBV28 NA
CASSLTAAGEQYF TGCGCCAGCAGCTTGACGGCAGCGGGCGAGCAGTACTTC NA TRBJ2-7 TRBV5-1 NA
CASRKIDEDTGELFF TGCGCCAGCAGGAAGATCGACGAAGACACCGGGGAGCTGTTTTTT NA TRBJ2-2 TRBV5-1 NA
CASSSRGTGGITNEKLFF TGTGCCAGCAGCTCACGCGGGACAGGGGGCATCACTAATGAAAAACTGTTTTTT NA TRBJ1-4 TRBV11-2 TRBD1
CASSVESTSGREQYF TGCGCCAGCAGCGTCGAAAGCACTAGCGGGAGGGAGCAGTACTTC NA TRBJ2-7 TRBV5-1 TRBD2
CASSQPGLAISYNEQFF TGCGCCAGCAGCCAACCGGGACTAGCGATCTCCTACAATGAGCAGTTCTTC few TRBJ2-1 TRBV4-1 TRBD2
CASSSGLAGGIFGETQYF TGTGCCAGCAGCTCAGGACTAGCGGGAGGGATTTTTGGGGAGACCCAGTACTTC NA TRBJ2-5 TRBV5-6 TRBD2
CASSKQQGSNQPQHF TGTGCCAGCAGCAAACAACAGGGTAGCAATCAGCCCCAGCATTTT NA TRBJ1-5 TRBV21-1 NA
CASRTPWNEKLFF TGTGCCAGTAGAACCCCTTGGAATGAAAAACTGTTTTTT NA TRBJ1-4 TRBV19 NA